Shown below are 29 T cell receptor beta chains from a single sample sequenced in a study of shared clonotypes between healthy human individuals. Generated by immunoSEQ multiplex PCR, the TCRdb table keeps only in-frame clones and is missing some. The table includes around 2.1 million clones, 90% to 95% detected once. As defined, naive CD8 cells were CD45RO-negative and positively selected for CCR7, with terminally differentiated effector memory CD45RA+ cells excluded. The specimen was naive CD8+ T cells from PBMCs. These receptors all come from a man aged 18 to 29 in good health. Some clones in this sample may be carry-over from other donors' samples.

The gene calls are TRBV5-1 and TRBJ2-7; 9 nucleotides line up with TRBD2. Looked up from germline, CDR1 is SGHRS and CDR2 is YFSETQ. V was pared by 1 base and J by 3 bases, with 8 bases of the junction left unmatched. The CDR3 is 16 residues long. Here the CDR3 reads CASSLYPSGVSYEQYF. The DNA of the CDR3 is TGCGCCAGCAGCTTGTATCCTAGCGGGGTAAGCTACGAGCAGTACTTC.

The chain employs TRBV5-1 and TRBJ2-2, with D hard to call. This CDR3 has 14 residues. Germline V CDR1 and CDR2: SGHRS, YFSETQ. Trimming pared 0 bases from V and 7 bases from J, leaving 10 bases between. In DNA form, the CDR3 reads TGCGCCAGCAGCTTGGGCCACGGGTTCGGGGAGCTGTTTTTT. Protein sequence: CASSLGHGFGELFF. The variable domain in full, completed from reference TRBV5-1 and TRBJ2-2, reads KAGVTQTPRYLIKTRGQQVTLSCSPISGHRSVSWYQQTPGQGLQFLFEYFSETQRNKGNFPGRFSGRQFSNSRSEMNVSTLELGDSALYLCASSLGHGFGELFFGEGSRLTVL.

The chain is built from TRBV9 and TRBJ1-4; tentatively, D is TRBD1 (6 bases). Germline-derived CDR1 and CDR2 are SGDLS and YYNGEE. The CDR3 has 15 residues. V was clipped by 3 bases and J by 8 bases, with 17 bases between them. The CDR3 loop is CASSAGQTWEEKLFF. CDR3 DNA sequence: TGTGCCAGCAGCGCCGGACAGACCTGGGAAGAAAAACTGTTTTTT. Combining the CDR3 with reference TRBV9 and TRBJ1-4 gives the whole variable domain DSGVTQTPKHLITATGQRVTLRCSPRSGDLSVYWYQQSLDQGLQFLIQYYNGEERAKGNILERFSAQQFPDLHSELNLSSLELGDSALYFCASSAGQTWEEKLFFGSGTQLSVL.

CDR3 nucleotide sequence: TGTGCCAGCCCACTCGGTACTGAGCAGTTCTTC. This sequence encodes CASPLGTEQFF. The chain is built from TRBV6-1 and TRBJ2-1; D call uncertain. The germline V gene has CDR1 MNHNS and CDR2 SASEGT. Trimming shortened V by 8 bases and J by 9 bases, and 11 bases separated the two germline ends. CDR3 length: 11 residues.

The CDR3 region is CASSLGSHNEQFF. The CDR3 coding sequence is TGTGCCAGCAGCTTAGGGTCCCACAATGAGCAGTTCTTC. V and J are TRBV13 and TRBJ2-1; D gene uncertain. This CDR3 is built from 13 residues. V was pared by 0 bases and J by 5 bases, with 5 bases between. CDR1 PRHDT and CDR2 FYEKMQ come from the germline V gene (reference sequence).

Comments on this clone: This sample includes further DNA sequences coding for the same CDR3. The chain couples TRBV27 to TRBJ2-7; tentatively, D is TRBD2 (6 bases). Germline V gene sequence: CDR1 MNHEY, CDR2 SMNVEV (reference sequence). This CDR3 region has 13 residues. Trimming shortened V by 4 bases and J by 4 bases, and 11 bases separated the two germline ends. DNA of the CDR3: TGTGCCAGCAGTTCGGGGGTTACGTACGAGCAGTACTTC. Amino acids: CASSSGVTYEQYF.

This sequence joins TRBV19 and TRBJ2-2, with unresolved D. CDR1 and CDR2 (germline): LNHDA, SQIVND (reference sequence). The CDR3 is 13 residues long. V shed 3 bases and J shed 4 bases, with 6 bases lying between them. The CDR3 protein is CASSMSVTGELFF. The CDR3, as DNA: TGTGCCAGTAGTATGTCAGTCACCGGGGAGCTGTTTTTT. The whole variable domain, filled in from reference TRBV19 and TRBJ2-2, reads DGGITQSPKYLFRKEGQNVTLSCEQNLNHDAMYWYRQDPGQGLRLIYYSQIVNDFQKGDIAEGYSVSREKKESFPLTVTSAQKNPTAFYLCASSMSVTGELFFGEGSRLTVL.

Remarks on this clone: Additional DNA sequences in this sample encode the identical CDR3. The J gene is TRBJ2-1, the V gene TRBV7-9; TRBD2 matches at 9 bases. There are 15 residues in the CDR3. Trimming at V came to 5 bases and at J to 4 bases, leaving 6 bases not matched to a gene. Germline assignment: CDR1 SEHNR and CDR2 FQNEAQ (reference sequence). The CDR3 loop reads CASSALAGAYNEQFF. CDR3 DNA sequence: TGTGCCAGCAGCGCCTTAGCGGGAGCGTACAATGAGCAGTTCTTC. Together with reference TRBV7-9 and TRBJ2-1, the CDR3 gives the full variable domain: DTGVSQNPRHKITKRGQNVTFRCDPISEHNRLYWYRQTLGQGPEFLTYFQNEAQLEKSRLLSDRFSAERPKGSFSTLEIQRTEQGDSAMYLCASSALAGAYNEQFFGPGTRLTVL.

V usage is TRBV14 and J usage is TRBJ1-2; 10 bases map to TRBD1. The CDR3 covers 15 residues. Germline loops: CDR1 SGHDN, CDR2 FVKESK. Trimming at V came to 4 bases and at J to 5 bases, leaving 7 bases not matched to a gene. The CDR3 sequence is CASSPRDRGFYGYTF. DNA for the CDR3: TGTGCCAGCAGCCCCCGGGACAGGGGATTTTATGGCTACACCTTC.

The rearrangement links TRBV27 to TRBJ1-5, with TRBD1 identical over 7 bases. J gave up 4 bases and V 5 bases, and 5 bases lay outside the gene matches. Germline-derived CDR1 and CDR2 are MNHEY and SMNVEV (reference sequence). There are 14 residues in the CDR3. CDR3 amino acids: CASSNLGQNQPQHF. The DNA of the CDR3 is TGTGCCAGCAGTAATCTGGGACAGAATCAGCCCCAGCATTTT.

This clone occurred once. V usage is TRBV7-2 and J usage is TRBJ2-7; unclear D gene. The germline V and J ends were trimmed by 5 bases and 7 bases, with 12 bases remaining between them. Germline V gives CDR1 SGHTA, CDR2 FQGNSA. This CDR3 is built from 12 residues. The chain's CDR3 is CASSPRVGEQYF. The CDR3 nucleotides are TGTGCCAGCAGCCCAAGGGTGGGTGAGCAGTACTTC.

The chain combines TRBV19 with TRBJ2-7, with TRBD1 as a possible D gene (6 bases). Germline assignment: CDR1 LNHDA and CDR2 SQIVND (reference sequence). V dropped 6 bases and J dropped 4 bases, with 19 bases sitting between them. This CDR3 spans 15 amino acids. CDR3 in amino acids: CASRPGALMVYEQYF. The DNA for the CDR3 is TGTGCCAGTAGACCAGGGGCCCTTATGGTATACGAGCAGTACTTC. Looking up the rest from reference TRBV19 and TRBJ2-7 gives the full variable domain: DGGITQSPKYLFRKEGQNVTLSCEQNLNHDAMYWYRQDPGQGLRLIYYSQIVNDFQKGDIAEGYSVSREKKESFPLTVTSAQKNPTAFYLCASRPGALMVYEQYFGPGTRLTVT.

This clone appeared a few times. This same CDR3 is encoded by further DNA sequences in the sample. The chain is built from TRBV6-5 and TRBJ1-1, with TRBD1 matching over 7 bases. The CDR3 sequence is 13 residues long. Germline V gene data show CDR1 as MNHEY and CDR2 as SVGAGI. Unmatched junction bases numbered 0, after V lost 0 bases and J lost 5 bases. The CDR3 coding sequence is TGTGCCAGCAGTTACTCGACAGGGACTGAAGCTTTCTTT. Protein: CASSYSTGTEAFF.

Only one count was recorded for this clone. The J gene is TRBJ1-1, the V gene TRBV7-2; D is possibly TRBD1 (5 bases). This CDR3 has 18 amino acids. V shed 1 base and J shed 5 bases, with 23 bases lying between them. Per the germline V gene, CDR1 is SGHTA and CDR2 is FQGNSA. The CDR3 nucleotides are TGTGCCAGCAGCTTAGGGCCCGGAGAGGGGTCCGGGGAGACTGAAGCTTTCTTT. Translating it yields CASSLGPGEGSGETEAFF.

This chain connects TRBV27 to TRBJ2-5; TRBD2 matches at 13 bases. J lost 1 base, V lost 2 bases, and 4 bases had no gene match. The CDR3 loop spans 17 amino acids. CDR1 and CDR2 (germline): MNHEY, SMNVEV (reference sequence). In DNA, the CDR3 is TGTGCCAGCAGTTTACTTCGGACTAGCGGGAGCCAAGAGACCCAGTACTTC. Translating gives CASSLLRTSGSQETQYF.

The chain links TRBV9 to TRBJ1-1; 7 nucleotides line up with TRBD1. The CDR3 has 13 amino acids. Per the germline V gene, CDR1 is SGDLS and CDR2 is YYNGEE. V lost 4 bases, J lost 5 bases, and 5 bases stayed unmatched. For the CDR3, the DNA is TGTGCCAGCAGCCCGGGACAGAGGACTGAAGCTTTCTTT. Its protein product is CASSPGQRTEAFF.

This clone was observed once. The chain joins TRBV6-1 to TRBJ2-7, with a tentative D call TRBD1 (5 bases). Looked up from germline, CDR1 is MNHNS and CDR2 is SASEGT. The CDR3 has 13 amino acids. V was pared by 6 bases and J by 2 bases, with 11 bases between. The CDR3 reads CASSLGPTYEQYF. The CDR3 DNA sequence: TGTGCCAGCAGCCTGGGGCCTACCTACGAGCAGTACTTC.

The CDR3 DNA follows: TGCGCCAGCAGCCAATGGGGTACAGGTGTAGATACGCAGTATTTT. Its translation: CASSQWGTGVDTQYF. V usage is TRBV4-3 and J usage is TRBJ2-3, with D possibly TRBD1 on 5 matching bases. Germline V lookup: CDR1 LGHNA, CDR2 YSLEER. Trimming left V 2 bases short and J 5 bases short, with 14 bases between. The CDR3 is made up of 15 amino acids.

The chain recombines TRBV7-3 with TRBJ2-2; 7 bases are a match to TRBD1. Germline CDR1 reads SGHTA; CDR2 reads FQGTGA. After removal of 4 bases from V and 1 base from J, the junction contained 12 bases not matched to a gene. CDR3 length: 18 amino acids. The DNA for the CDR3 is TGTGCCAGCAGCTCAGCCCCCATGGACAGGATGAACACCGGGGAGCTGTTTTTT. Protein sequence: CASSSAPMDRMNTGELFF.

J is TRBJ2-7 and V is TRBV5-4; 9 bases are shared with TRBD2. Trimming at V came to 2 bases and at J to 2 bases, leaving 5 bases not matched to a gene. The CDR3 loop spans 15 amino acids. The germline V gene encodes CDR1 SGHNT and CDR2 YYREEE (reference sequence). CDR3 sequence reads: CASSLETSGAYEQYF. The CDR3 nucleotides are TGTGCCAGCAGCTTAGAGACTAGCGGCGCCTACGAGCAGTACTTC.

The chain has TRBV29-1 and TRBJ1-2, with no clear D. CDR1 and CDR2 (germline): SQVTM, ANQGSEA. V lost 3 bases to trimming and J lost 2 bases, with 13 bases between them. The CDR3 runs to 14 residues. The DNA for the CDR3 is TGCAGCGTTGACGGAGGCATGCCCAACTATGGCTACACCTTC. It encodes CSVDGGMPNYGYTF.

The rearrangement joins TRBV27 to TRBJ2-7; D is tentatively TRBD1 or TRBD2 (5 bases each). Trimming took off 2 bases at V and 3 bases at J, with 17 bases between the two ends. The germline V gene has CDR1 MNHEY and CDR2 SMNVEV (reference sequence). The CDR3 loop spans 16 amino acids. CDR3 loop: CASSLSGRGRVYEQYF. The CDR3 DNA sequence: TGTGCCAGCAGTTTAAGCGGCCGGGGCAGGGTCTACGAGCAGTACTTC.

J is TRBJ1-1 and V is TRBV27; the D gene is possibly TRBD1 (6 bases). Germline V gene sequence: CDR1 MNHEY, CDR2 SMNVEV (reference sequence). Trimming removed 8 bases from V and 1 base from J, with 23 bases in between. CDR3 length equals 17 residues. This CDR3 is CASSRNREAPRNTEAFF. As DNA, the CDR3 is TGTGCCAGCTCTCGCAACAGGGAAGCACCCAGGAACACTGAAGCTTTCTTT.

The rearrangement uses TRBV5-4 and TRBJ1-1, with D hard to call. The CDR3 totals 12 residues. Germline V gene sequence: CDR1 SGHNT, CDR2 YYREEE (reference sequence). V was shortened by 0 bases and J by 7 bases, with 7 bases between the two germline ends. The DNA of the CDR3 is TGTGCCAGCAGCTTGGGTTTTATTGAAGCTTTCTTT. Its protein is CASSLGFIEAFF.

This chain connects TRBV7-9 to TRBJ1-2; no definite D call. The V gene's germline CDR1 is SEHNR and CDR2 FQNEAQ (reference sequence). Trimming pared 1 base from V and 6 bases from J, leaving 15 bases between. The CDR3 consists of 15 residues. Written as DNA, the CDR3 is TGTGCCAGCAGCTTAGGTATGGATCAGCGGGATGGCTACACCTTC. Translated, it gives CASSLGMDQRDGYTF.

V and J are TRBV5-4 and TRBJ2-7; a possible D gene is TRBD2 (6 bases). In germline, CDR1 is SGHNT, CDR2 YYREEE (reference sequence). Trimming cost V 4 bases and J 0 bases, with 14 bases left between them. This CDR3 has 15 amino acids. The CDR3 sequence: CASSTRELSSYEQYF. CDR3 nucleotides: TGTGCCAGCAGCACCCGGGAGCTAAGCTCCTACGAGCAGTACTTC.

The rearrangement links TRBV2 to TRBJ2-5; 8 bases are a match to TRBD1. The germline V gene encodes CDR1 SNHLY and CDR2 FYNNEI. The trim removed 7 bases at V and 1 base at J, leaving 11 bases unmatched. The CDR3 length is 16 residues. The CDR3 coding sequence is TGTGCCAGCACCCCCCCATATGACAGGGGCCAAGAGACCCAGTACTTC. Amino acids: CASTPPYDRGQETQYF.

Concerning this clone itself: The same CDR3 arises from other DNA sequences in this sample as well. The chain has TRBV28 and TRBJ2-1, with unresolved D. CDR1 and CDR2 from the germline V gene are MDHEN and SYDVKM. The CDR3 is 10 amino acids. Trimming left V 4 bases short and J 7 bases short, with 2 bases between. CDR3 region: CASSYNEQFF. The CDR3 nucleotides read TGTGCCAGCAGTTATAATGAGCAGTTCTTC.

The count of this clone is one. The chain combines TRBV5-1 with TRBJ2-1; D may match TRBD1 or TRBD2 (6 bases each). Germline CDR1 is SGHRS and CDR2 is YFSETQ. The CDR3 runs to 14 residues. Trimming shortened V by 4 bases and J by 10 bases, and 18 bases separated the two germline ends. CDR3 protein: CASSPGGLGQEQFF. DNA for the CDR3: TGCGCCAGCAGCCCTGGGGGGCTAGGTCAGGAGCAGTTCTTC. Based on the CDR3 plus reference TRBV5-1 and TRBJ2-1, the full variable domain is KAGVTQTPRYLIKTRGQQVTLSCSPISGHRSVSWYQQTPGQGLQFLFEYFSETQRNKGNFPGRFSGRQFSNSRSEMNVSTLELGDSALYLCASSPGGLGQEQFFGPGTRLTVL.